The present entry profiles one TCR beta chain with its context. Its specificity is not known. The CDR3 is 15 residues long. Germline loops: CDR1 SGDLS, CDR2 YYNGEE. The V and J ends lost 0 bases and 5 bases respectively, with 11 bases between them. Preparing the TCRbeta library involved the use of unique molecular identifiers. One entry per CDR3 protein, called by TCRdb with MiXCR from the PCR reads. The sample lists around 960,000 distinct CDR3 sequences; about 31% were seen once. The data were taken from a study of T-cell reconstitution after alpha-beta-depleted transplantation in children. Overall study results and limits: T-cell counts and diversity at one year post-transplant came mainly from newly produced T cells. Reportedly, alpha-beta T cells present about two months post-transplant originated from several hundred expanded clones of graft origin. Surviving recipient cells, namely T cells and thymic progenitors, were the source of high day-60 TCRbeta diversity in some patients.

V gene TRBV9 combines with J gene TRBJ2-2; D remains ambiguous. The origin of this receptor is a boy younger than two who had a stem cell transplant for SCID, so the T cells may come from the graft donor. The sample consisted of PBMCs, mostly from graft donor cells, taken 360 days after TCRalphabeta/CD19-depleted stem cell transplant. CDR3 nucleotide sequence: TGTGCCAGCAGCGTAGAGGTAGCCCGGACCGGGGAGCTGTTTTTT. It codes for CASSVEVARTGELFF.